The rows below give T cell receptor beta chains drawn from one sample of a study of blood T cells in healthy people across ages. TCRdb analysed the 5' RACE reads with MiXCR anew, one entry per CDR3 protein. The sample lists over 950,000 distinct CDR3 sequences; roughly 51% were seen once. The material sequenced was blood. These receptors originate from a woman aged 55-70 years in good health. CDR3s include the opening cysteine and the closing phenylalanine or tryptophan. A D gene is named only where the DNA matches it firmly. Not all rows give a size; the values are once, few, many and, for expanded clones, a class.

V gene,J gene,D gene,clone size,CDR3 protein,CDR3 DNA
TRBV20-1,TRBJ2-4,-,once,CSARGVGRKNIQYF,TGCAGTGCTAGAGGAGTTGGCAGAAAAAACATTCAGTACTTC
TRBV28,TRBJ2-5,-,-,CASLTAGETQYF,TGTGCCAGCCTTACCGCCGGAGAGACCCAGTACTTC
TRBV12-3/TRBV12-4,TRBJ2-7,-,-,CASSFRAEQYF,TGTGCCAGCAGTTTCCGCGCCGAGCAGTACTTC
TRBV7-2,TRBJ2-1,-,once,CASSLAFVEQFF,TGTGCCAGCAGCTTAGCTTTTGTTGAGCAGTTCTTC
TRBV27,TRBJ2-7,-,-,CASSPGGFPYEQYF,TGTGCCAGCAGTCCTGGGGGGTTCCCCTACGAGCAGTACTTC
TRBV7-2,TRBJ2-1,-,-,CASRRRPYNEQFF,TGTGCCAGCCGGCGAAGACCTTACAATGAGCAGTTCTTC
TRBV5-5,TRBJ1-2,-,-,CASSLLGNNYGYTF,TGTGCCAGCAGCTTGCTCGGAAATAACTATGGCTACACCTTC
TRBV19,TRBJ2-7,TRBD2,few,CASSPRGDYEQYF,TGTGCCAGTAGCCCCCGGGGGGACTACGAGCAGTACTTC
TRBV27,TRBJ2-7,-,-,CASSLYLAYEQYF,TGTGCCAGCAGTTTATATTTAGCCTACGAGCAGTACTTC
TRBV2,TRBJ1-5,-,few,CASHTVRNQPQHF,TGTGCCAGCCACACCGTACGCAATCAGCCCCAGCATTTT
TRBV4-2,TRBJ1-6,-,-,CASSQKGGMGVGSPLHF,TGTGCCAGCAGCCAAAAGGGCGGGATGGGCGTGGGTTCACCCCTCCACTTT
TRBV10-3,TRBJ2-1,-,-,CAISEFPGLAEQFF,TGTGCCATCAGTGAGTTCCCGGGGCTAGCGGAGCAGTTCTTC
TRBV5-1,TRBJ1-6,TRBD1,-,CASSLDRVDSPLHF,TGCGCCAGCAGCCTGGACAGGGTAGATTCACCCCTCCACTTT
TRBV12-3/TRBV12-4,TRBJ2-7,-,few,CASRGHSSYEQYF,TGTGCCAGCAGGGGACACAGCTCCTACGAGCAGTACTTC
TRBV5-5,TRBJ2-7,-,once,CASSFQRSSYEQYF,TGTGCCAGCAGCTTCCAACGGAGCTCCTACGAGCAGTACTTC